A selection of T cell receptor beta chains follows, all from one sample in a study of cytomegalovirus exposure and HLA in healthy donors. TCRdb's copy holds only in-frame clones and misses some; the assay was immunoSEQ multiplex PCR. The data hold 150,000 to 200,000 clones, with less than 80% observed a single time. The material sequenced was PBMCs. The receptors here all came from a man aged 35 to 55 in good health and CMV-seronegative. Each CDR3 is given with its conserved first and last residue. A D gene is named only where the DNA matches it firmly. Rows may omit the clone size; those that give it use once, few, many or a size class.

NA	TRBV19	15	NA	TRBJ2-2	CASSSEARGHGELFF	TGTGCCAGTAGTAGTGAAGCAAGAGGGCACGGGGAGCTGTTTTTT
NA	TRBV18	16	TRBD2	TRBJ2-7	CASSPPVAGISYEQYF	TGTGCCAGCTCACCTCCCGTAGCGGGAATCTCCTACGAGCAGTACTTC
few	TRBV14	13	NA	TRBJ1-5	CASSHPLNQPQHF	TGTGCCAGCAGCCACCCTCTCAATCAGCCCCAGCATTTT
NA	TRBV7-2	15	NA	TRBJ1-5	CASSLAIGGNQPQHF	TGTGCCAGCAGCTTAGCGATAGGGGGCAATCAGCCCCAGCATTTT
NA	TRBV30	13	NA	TRBJ1-1	CAWSKTPNTEAFF	TGTGCCTGGAGTAAAACACCGAACACTGAAGCTTTCTTT
NA	TRBV4-2	14	NA	TRBJ1-2	CASSQETLSGGYTF	TGTGCCAGCAGCCAAGAAACCCTCAGCGGTGGCTACACCTTC
NA	TRBV19	16	NA	TRBJ2-6	CASSSPGKAGANVLTF	TGTGCCAGTAGTTCGCCAGGGAAGGCTGGGGCCAACGTCCTGACTTTC
NA	TRBV27	16	NA	TRBJ2-5	CASSLSTLPRGETQYF	TGTGCCAGCAGTTTATCGACGCTCCCCCGCGGAGAGACCCAGTACTTC
few	TRBV6-1	14	NA	TRBJ2-7	CASSEVRSSYEQYF	TGTGCCAGCAGTGAAGTGAGGAGTAGCTACGAGCAGTACTTC
NA	TRBV2	14	TRBD1	TRBJ1-4	CASRAGTGEEKLFF	TGTGCCAGCAGAGCAGGGACAGGAGAGGAAAAACTGTTTTTT
NA	TRBV6-6	14	TRBD1	TRBJ1-1	CASSQGQPNTEAFF	TGTGCCAGCAGCCAGGGACAGCCAAACACTGAAGCTTTCTTT
NA	TRBV6-6	12	NA	TRBJ1-5	CASSYVDQPQHF	TGTGCCAGCAGTTACGTCGATCAGCCCCAGCATTTT
few	TRBV11-3	15	TRBD1	TRBJ2-2	CASSRGQGNTGELFF	TGTGCCAGCAGCCGCGGACAGGGTAACACCGGGGAGCTGTTTTTT
NA	TRBV28	14	TRBD1	TRBJ1-1	CASRRDSTNTEAFF	TGTGCCAGCAGACGGGACAGCACGAACACTGAAGCTTTCTTT
NA	TRBV6-6	15	NA	TRBJ1-1	CASSYSASANTEAFF	TGTGCCAGCAGTTACAGCGCCAGCGCGAACACTGAAGCTTTCTTT
NA	TRBV5-4	14	NA	TRBJ2-1	CASSLDSSLNEQFF	TGTGCCAGCAGCTTGGACTCATCGCTCAATGAGCAGTTCTTC
few	TRBV6-1	14	TRBD1	TRBJ1-6	CASSLTGTISPLHF	TGTGCCAGCAGTTTGACAGGGACCATCTCACCCCTCCACTTT
few	TRBV5-1	15	TRBD1	TRBJ2-7	CASSWGDQGAYEQYF	TGCGCCAGCAGCTGGGGCGACCAGGGGGCGTACGAGCAGTACTTC
NA	TRBV5-1	14	TRBD1	TRBJ1-1	CASSLGTANTEAFF	TGCGCCAGCAGCTTAGGGACAGCGAACACTGAAGCTTTCTTT
once	TRBV2	15	TRBD1	TRBJ2-7	CASSERQGNFYEQYF	TGTGCCAGCAGTGAACGACAGGGAAACTTCTACGAGCAGTACTTC
NA	TRBV19	15	TRBD1	TRBJ1-6	CASSTTGGIDSPLHF	TGTGCCAGTAGTACGACAGGGGGCATCGACTCACCCCTCCACTTT
NA	TRBV6-5	15	TRBD1	TRBJ1-3	CASTPGQRSGNTIYF	TGTGCCAGCACCCCGGGACAGCGCTCTGGAAACACCATATATTTT
few	TRBV5-8	16	TRBD2	TRBJ2-5	CASSSGGQRAQETQYF	TGTGCCAGCAGCTCGGGGGGGCAGCGGGCCCAAGAGACCCAGTACTTC
NA	TRBV7-9	16	TRBD1	TRBJ1-4	CASSPPGRGTNEKLFF	TGTGCCAGCAGCCCACCCGGCAGGGGGACTAATGAAAAACTGTTTTTT
once	TRBV7-2	11	TRBD1	TRBJ1-4	CASSFGTGLFF	TGTGCCAGCAGCTTCGGGACAGGTCTGTTTTTT
few	TRBV27	14	TRBD1	TRBJ2-7	CASSSNYRGHEQYF	TGTGCCAGCAGTTCGAATTACAGGGGCCACGAGCAGTACTTC
few	TRBV7-9	16	NA	TRBJ2-3	CASSKHGAGSGDTQYF	TGTGCCAGCAGCAAACATGGTGCGGGATCGGGGGATACGCAGTATTTT
few	TRBV5-4	17	TRBD1	TRBJ1-2	CASSLGGGQGGNYGYTF	TGTGCCAGCAGCTTGGGGGGCGGACAGGGGGGTAACTATGGCTACACCTTC
NA	TRBV6-5	15	NA	TRBJ1-1	CASSRATWEGTEAFF	TGTGCCAGCAGCCGAGCGACATGGGAGGGGACTGAAGCTTTCTTT
NA	TRBV6-5	16	NA	TRBJ2-7	CASSSGFGQDAYEQYF	TGTGCCAGCAGTTCAGGGTTTGGGCAGGACGCCTACGAGCAGTACTTC
NA	TRBV2	15	TRBD2	TRBJ2-3	CASSPGLAASDTQYF	TGTGCCAGCAGTCCGGGACTAGCGGCCTCAGATACGCAGTATTTT
NA	TRBV7-2	17	NA	TRBJ2-3	CASSRDRFTTSTDTQYF	TGTGCCAGCAGCCGCGACAGGTTTACTACTAGCACAGATACGCAGTATTTT
NA	TRBV27	17	TRBD2	TRBJ2-5	CASSLSWLAGVSKTQYF	TGTGCCAGCAGTTTATCCTGGCTAGCGGGAGTTAGCAAGACCCAGTACTTC
few	TRBV28	14	TRBD1	TRBJ1-5	CASRDGTGDQPQHF	TGTGCCAGCAGAGATGGGACAGGGGATCAGCCCCAGCATTTT
NA	TRBV6-5	16	TRBD1	TRBJ2-5	CASSYSKGQGAREQYF	TGTGCCAGCAGTTACTCGAAAGGACAGGGGGCGCGGGAGCAGTACTTC
NA	TRBV28	13	NA	TRBJ1-5	CASYPGMEQPQHF	TGTGCCAGCTACCCCGGGATGGAGCAGCCCCAGCATTTT
NA	TRBV11-2	19	TRBD2	TRBJ2-1	CASSSRLAGGPRTGGEQFF	TGTGCCAGCAGCTCCCGACTAGCGGGGGGGCCCCGCACCGGGGGTGAGCAGTTCTTC
NA	TRBV28	15	TRBD1	TRBJ2-5	CASSSGQGASETQYF	TGTGCCAGCAGTTCCGGACAGGGGGCTTCGGAGACCCAGTACTTC
NA	TRBV28	18	NA	TRBJ1-1	CASSSLGKKGSMNTEAFF	TGTGCCAGCAGTTCACTAGGGAAGAAGGGTTCCATGAACACTGAAGCTTTCTTT
few	TRBV7-8	14	TRBD1	TRBJ1-5	CASSLGQGEQPQHF	TGTGCCAGCAGCTTGGGACAGGGAGAGCAGCCCCAGCATTTT
NA	TRBV7-3	16	NA	TRBJ2-2	CASSPLGGVNTGELFF	TGTGCCAGCAGCCCCCTGGGGGGAGTGAACACCGGGGAGCTGTTTTTT
NA	TRBV19	16	TRBD1	TRBJ1-1	CASSSRDRGRWTEAFF	TGTGCCAGTAGTAGCAGGGACAGGGGTCGATGGACTGAAGCTTTCTTT